This T cell receptor beta chain appears in the sequencing data of a study of response to subunit inactivated influenza vaccine. The CDR3 is made up of 14 amino acids. Per germline, CDR1 MNHNS and CDR2 SASEGT. V was cut by 3 bases and J by 5 bases, with 10 bases left in between. This clonotype has more than one count but fewer than ten. The antigen remains undetermined. Findings and limits, study-wide: Each seasonal influenza vaccination, the authors suggested, recruits few new T cells.

One entry per CDR3 protein, called by TCRdb with MiXCR from the RT-PCR reads. This sample has roughly 700,000 distinct CDR3 sequences; approximately 15% occur once, and the top ten carry 6.5% to 8.5%. This specimen was PBMCs from blood, taken around two weeks before vaccination. The clonotype comes from a man aged 45-60 years who received an inactivated influenza vaccine. The chain uses TRBV6-1 and TRBJ1-4; possibly TRBD1 for D (5 bases). The CDR3 reads CASSEGPNNEKLFF. For the CDR3, the DNA is TGTGCCAGCAGTGAGGGGCCCAACAATGAAAAACTGTTTTTT.